A selection of T cell receptor beta chains follows, all from one sample in a study of OX40 agonist ivuxolimab in advanced cancers. Clones were read by immunoSEQ multiplex PCR, and TCRdb kept only the in-frame ones, dropping some. The data contain around 48,000 clones, around 84% of them seen just once; the ten biggest clones take up 1% to 1.3%. The material sequenced was CD4+ or CD8+ T cells sorted from blood, taken in a trial of the OX40 agonist ivuxolimab. These receptors originate from an adult with an advanced solid tumor such as melanoma, head and neck, liver or kidney cancer. Both conserved end residues are part of each CDR3. A D gene is named only where the DNA matches it firmly. Clone size is not always given. Where it is, it says once, few, many or a class for expanded clones.

NA	TRBV19	TRBJ1-1	TRBD1	CASNPQGFDVWGTEAFF	TGTGCCAGTAACCCACAGGGGTTCGATGTATGGGGCACTGAAGCTTTCTTT
NA	TRBV5-1	TRBJ2-1	NA	CASSLVRNEQFF	TGCGCCAGCAGCTTGGTACGGAATGAGCAGTTCTTC
NA	TRBV7-2	TRBJ2-7	TRBD2	CASSRLAGGIYYEQYF	TGTGCCAGCAGCCGACTAGCGGGGGGGATATATTACGAGCAGTACTTC
NA	TRBV19	TRBJ2-1	TRBD2	CASSKTSGELYNEQFF	TGTGCCAGTAGTAAGACTAGCGGGGAGCTTTACAATGAGCAGTTCTTC
NA	TRBV19	TRBJ1-2	NA	CASSIQGGGYTF	TGTGCCAGTAGTATCCAGGGAGGGGGCTACACCTTC
NA	TRBV27	TRBJ1-1	TRBD1	CASRGDAGGDRTEAFF	TGTGCCAGCAGGGGGGATGCAGGGGGCGATCGCACTGAAGCTTTCTTT
NA	TRBV20-1	TRBJ1-2	NA	CSADGYTF	TGCAGTGCTGATGGCTACACCTTC
NA	TRBV2	TRBJ2-5	NA	CASSVIGVETQYF	TGTGCCAGCAGTGTGATAGGAGTGGAGACCCAGTACTTC
NA	TRBV4-1	TRBJ1-4	NA	CASSQDIGREKLFF	TGCGCCAGCAGCCAAGATATCGGACGGGAAAAACTGTTTTTT
once	TRBV18	TRBJ1-2	TRBD1	CASSPVLNRGRIYGYTF	TGTGCCAGCTCACCTGTTCTCAACAGGGGCAGGATCTATGGCTACACCTTC
NA	TRBV5-8	TRBJ1-5	NA	CASSLVRGPQHF	TGTGCCAGCAGCTTGGTCAGGGGGCCCCAGCATTTT
NA	TRBV2	TRBJ1-5	NA	CASSEFLDSSMQPQHF	TGTGCCAGCAGTGAATTCCTTGACAGTAGCATGCAGCCCCAGCATTTT
NA	TRBV7-8	TRBJ2-1	NA	CASSLGVGLAYYNEQFF	TGTGCCAGCAGCTTAGGGGTTGGTCTAGCATATTACAATGAGCAGTTCTTC
NA	TRBV29-1	TRBJ2-7	TRBD2	CSVEGPSGSVVQYF	TGCAGCGTTGAAGGCCCTAGCGGGAGTGTGGTGCAGTACTTC
NA	TRBV7-2	TRBJ2-3	NA	CASSRDSTDTQYF	TGTGCCAGCAGCAGGGATAGCACAGATACGCAGTATTTT
NA	TRBV27	TRBJ2-7	TRBD1	CASSVRDSFGEQYF	TGTGCCAGCAGTGTTCGGGACAGTTTCGGCGAGCAGTACTTC
NA	TRBV7-2	TRBJ2-2	NA	CASSLNGRANTGELFF	TGTGCCAGCAGCTTAAACGGCAGGGCGAACACCGGGGAGCTGTTTTTT
NA	TRBV9	TRBJ2-2	TRBD2	CASSATLAGGPTGELFF	TGTGCCAGCAGCGCCACTCTAGCGGGAGGGCCCACCGGGGAGCTGTTTTTT
NA	TRBV28	TRBJ1-3	TRBD1	CASSFDRGRGNTIYF	TGTGCCAGCAGTTTCGACAGGGGGCGCGGAAACACCATATATTTT
NA	TRBV14	TRBJ2-2	NA	CASSQAGVPLRTGELFF	TGTGCCAGCAGCCAAGCTGGGGTGCCCCTTCGCACCGGGGAGCTGTTTTTT
NA	TRBV5-1	TRBJ1-3	NA	CASSFESSGNTIYF	TGCGCCAGCAGCTTTGAGTCCTCTGGAAACACCATATATTTT
NA	TRBV6-6	TRBJ2-3	NA	CASSYTELTDTQYF	TGTGCCAGCAGTTACACAGAACTCACAGATACGCAGTATTTT
NA	TRBV29-1	TRBJ2-2	TRBD1	CSVVSGTGGTGELFF	TGCAGCGTTGTTTCAGGGACAGGGGGGACCGGGGAGCTGTTTTTT
NA	TRBV5-6	TRBJ2-7	TRBD1	CASSLAPGQHYEQYF	TGTGCCAGCAGCCTGGCCCCGGGACAGCACTACGAGCAGTACTTC
NA	TRBV6-1	TRBJ1-5	NA	CASMIGYYQPQHF	TGTGCCAGCATGATAGGGTATTATCAGCCCCAGCATTTT
NA	TRBV13	TRBJ2-2	TRBD2	CASSLRGTSGGGELFF	TGTGCCAGCAGCTTACGTGGGACTAGCGGGGGCGGGGAGCTGTTTTTT
NA	TRBV6-1	TRBJ1-4	NA	CASRRLREKLFF	TGTGCCAGCAGGAGACTTCGAGAAAAACTGTTTTTT
NA	TRBV5-1	TRBJ1-2	NA	CASSLEAVNYGYTF	TGCGCCAGCAGCTTGGAGGCGGTAAACTATGGCTACACCTTC
NA	TRBV30	TRBJ2-4	NA	CAWSVLGFQYF	TGTGCCTGGAGTGTACTAGGGTTTCAGTACTTC
NA	TRBV7-3	TRBJ1-2	TRBD1	CASSPSGTGGSYGYTF	TGTGCCAGCAGCCCCTCCGGGACAGGGGGTTCCTATGGCTACACCTTC